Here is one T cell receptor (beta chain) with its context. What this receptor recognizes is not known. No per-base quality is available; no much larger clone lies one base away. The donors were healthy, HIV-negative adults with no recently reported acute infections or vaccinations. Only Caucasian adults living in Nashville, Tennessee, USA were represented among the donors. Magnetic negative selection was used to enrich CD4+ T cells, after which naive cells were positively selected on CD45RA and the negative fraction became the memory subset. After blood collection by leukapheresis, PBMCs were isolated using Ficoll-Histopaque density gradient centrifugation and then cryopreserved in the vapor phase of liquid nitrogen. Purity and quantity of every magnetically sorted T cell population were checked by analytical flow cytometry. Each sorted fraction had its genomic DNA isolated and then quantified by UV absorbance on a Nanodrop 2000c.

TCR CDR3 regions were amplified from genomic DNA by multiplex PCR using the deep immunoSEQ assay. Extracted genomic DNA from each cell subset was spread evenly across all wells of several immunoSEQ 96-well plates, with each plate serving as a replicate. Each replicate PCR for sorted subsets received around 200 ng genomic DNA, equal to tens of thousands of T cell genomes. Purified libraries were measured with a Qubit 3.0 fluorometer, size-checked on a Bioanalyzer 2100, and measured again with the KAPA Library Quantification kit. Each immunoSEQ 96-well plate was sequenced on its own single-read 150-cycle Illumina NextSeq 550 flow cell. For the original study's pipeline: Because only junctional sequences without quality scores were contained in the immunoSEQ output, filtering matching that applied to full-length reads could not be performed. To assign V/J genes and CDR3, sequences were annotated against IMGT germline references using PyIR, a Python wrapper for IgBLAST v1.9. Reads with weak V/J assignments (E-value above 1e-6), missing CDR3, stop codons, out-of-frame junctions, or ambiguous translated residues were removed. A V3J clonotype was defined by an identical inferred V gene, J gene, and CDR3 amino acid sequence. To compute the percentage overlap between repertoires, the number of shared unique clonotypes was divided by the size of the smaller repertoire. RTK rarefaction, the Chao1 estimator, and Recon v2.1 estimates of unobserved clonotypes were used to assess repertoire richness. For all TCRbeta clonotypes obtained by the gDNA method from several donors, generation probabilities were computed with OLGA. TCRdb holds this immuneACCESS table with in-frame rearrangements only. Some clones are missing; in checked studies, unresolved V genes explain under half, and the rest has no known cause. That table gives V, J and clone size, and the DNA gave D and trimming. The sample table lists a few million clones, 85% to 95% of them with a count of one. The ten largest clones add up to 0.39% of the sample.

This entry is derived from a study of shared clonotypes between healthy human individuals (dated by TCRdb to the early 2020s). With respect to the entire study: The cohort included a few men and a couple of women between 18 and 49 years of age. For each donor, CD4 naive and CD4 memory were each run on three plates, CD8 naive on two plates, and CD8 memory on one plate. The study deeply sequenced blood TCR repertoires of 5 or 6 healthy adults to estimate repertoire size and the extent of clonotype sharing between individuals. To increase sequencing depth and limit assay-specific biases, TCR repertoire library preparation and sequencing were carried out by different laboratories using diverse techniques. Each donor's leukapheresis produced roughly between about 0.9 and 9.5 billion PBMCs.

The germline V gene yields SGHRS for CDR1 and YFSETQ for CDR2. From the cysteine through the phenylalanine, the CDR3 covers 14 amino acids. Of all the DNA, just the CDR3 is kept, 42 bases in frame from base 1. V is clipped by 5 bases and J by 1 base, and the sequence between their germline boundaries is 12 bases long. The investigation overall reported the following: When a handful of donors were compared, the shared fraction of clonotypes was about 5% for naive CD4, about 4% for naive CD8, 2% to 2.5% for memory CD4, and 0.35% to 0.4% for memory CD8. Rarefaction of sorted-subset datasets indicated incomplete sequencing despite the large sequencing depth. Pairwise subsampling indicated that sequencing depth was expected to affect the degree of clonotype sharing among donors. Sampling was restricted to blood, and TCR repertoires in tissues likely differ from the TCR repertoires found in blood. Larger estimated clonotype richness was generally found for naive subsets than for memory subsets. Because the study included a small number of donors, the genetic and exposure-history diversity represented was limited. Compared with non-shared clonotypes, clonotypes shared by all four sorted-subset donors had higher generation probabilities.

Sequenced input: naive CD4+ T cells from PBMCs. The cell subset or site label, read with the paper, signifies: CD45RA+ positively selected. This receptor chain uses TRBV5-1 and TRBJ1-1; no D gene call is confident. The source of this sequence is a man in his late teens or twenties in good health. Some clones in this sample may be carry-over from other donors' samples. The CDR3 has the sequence CASRHRTENTEAFF. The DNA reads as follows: TGCGCCAGCAGGCACCGGACGGAGAACACTGAAGCTTTCTTT. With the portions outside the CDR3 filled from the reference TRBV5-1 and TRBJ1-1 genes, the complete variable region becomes KAGVTQTPRYLIKTRGQQVTLSCSPISGHRSVSWYQQTPGQGLQFLFEYFSETQRNKGNFPGRFSGRQFSNSRSEMNVSTLELGDSALYLCASRHRTENTEAFFGQGTRLTVV.